This TCR beta chain came from a study of blood T cell repertoires in COVID-19. Study summary: The study drew acute and convalescent COVID-19 samples from the United States, Italy and Spain. T cells, B-cell-depleted T cells, or PBMCs provided the cDNA or gDNA that served as material.

In the authors' workflow: Amplifying reference gene primers gave estimates of nucleated cell counts. Clones were sequenced by immunoSEQ multiplex PCR, and TCRdb holds only the in-frame ones, with some missing. That table supplies the V and J calls and clone size; D and trimming were determined from the DNA. In the table there are about 140,000 clones, around 90% of which are singletons. The J segment lost 2 bases and the V segment lost 0 bases, leaving 7 bases of the junction unmatched. From germline, CDR1 is MNHNS and CDR2 SASEGT. The CDR3 length is 17 residues. V is TRBV6-1 and J is TRBJ2-3, with 8 nucleotides matching TRBD1. The TCR originated in a human donor in a cohort sampled during active COVID-19. The specimen sequenced was peripheral blood. CDR3 loop: CASSEAGTGGITDTQYF. In DNA, the CDR3 is TGTGCCAGCAGTGAAGCTGGAACAGGGGGGATCACAGATACGCAGTATTTT.